Detailed here is one T cell receptor (beta chain). What it binds is unknown. Stable Graves' hyperthyroidism denoted no ophthalmopathy progression over 18 months. Amplification of TCR beta CDR3 regions was performed using RNA transcripts as template. A set of HTBI primers served as the primers for a first-round RT-PCR of the TCR CDR3. TCRdb reprocessed the multiplex PCR reads via MiXCR and lists one record per CDR3 protein. Of around 190,000 distinct CDR3 sequences in the sample, about 15% are singletons; the top ten hold roughly 30%. Germline V CDR1 and CDR2: LGHDT, YNNKEL (reference sequence). This CDR3 has 12 amino acids. The V end lost 4 bases, the J end lost 5 bases, and 9 bases lay between the germline ends. This entry is derived from a study of T cells in Graves' hyperthyroidism and ophthalmopathy. Study-level background: The initial diagnosis was the point when peripheral blood was collected, ahead of any treatment.

Findings and limits, study-wide: The blood repertoire included most of the expanded thyroid clonotypes above 0.001.

The chain links TRBV3-1 to TRBJ2-7; D not certain. The sequenced sample consisted of blood. The receptor was derived from a woman aged 50 to 60 with Graves' hyperthyroidism. CDR3 DNA sequence: TGTGCCAGCAGCCCTACCCCGGACGAGCAGTACTTC. Amino acids: CASSPTPDEQYF.